One sample yielded the 18 T cell receptor beta chains listed below, sequenced in a study of OX40 agonist ivuxolimab in advanced cancers. Using immunoSEQ multiplex PCR, the repertoire was profiled, and TCRdb retains in-frame clones only, with some absent. The table has about 50,000 clones, about four fifths seen once. The source material was CD4+ or CD8+ T cells sorted from blood, sampled in a trial of the OX40 agonist ivuxolimab. The receptors were sampled from an adult with an advanced solid tumor such as melanoma, head and neck, liver or kidney cancer.

This sequence joins TRBV11-1 and TRBJ2-5, with D perhaps being TRBD1 or TRBD2 (5 bases each). Germline V gives CDR1 SGHAT, CDR2 FQDESV (reference sequence). CDR3 length: 15 amino acids. The V end was cut by 1 base, the J end by 1 base, with 10 bases between. Written as DNA, the CDR3 is TGTGCCAGCAGCTTAGAATCGGGGACCCAAGAGACCCAGTACTTC. As protein: CASSLESGTQETQYF.

This clone was recorded once. The gene calls are TRBV14 and TRBJ2-3, with 10 bases fitting TRBD2. V shed 4 bases, J shed 6 bases, and the junction held 4 bases outside the gene matches. Germline V gene data show CDR1 as SGHDN and CDR2 as FVKESK. This CDR3 comprises 14 residues. In DNA, the CDR3 is TGTGCCAGCAGCCCACCGGGACTAGCGGATACGCAGTATTTT. Translating it yields CASSPPGLADTQYF.

The sample holds a few counts of this clone. Other DNA sequences of this sample code for an identical CDR3. J is TRBJ2-2 and V is TRBV5-1; the match to TRBD2 covers 8 bases. The V and J ends lost 2 bases and 2 bases, in that order; junction bases with no gene match: 8. The CDR3 loop spans 17 amino acids. Per the germline V gene, CDR1 is SGHRS and CDR2 is YFSETQ. CDR3 bases: TGCGCCAGCAGCTTCCGGGGGCGGGGGGCCAACACCGGGGAGCTGTTTTTT. Translating it yields CASSFRGRGANTGELFF.

This rearrangement joins TRBV4-3 to TRBJ1-3, with unresolved D. The CDR3 is 13 residues long. Germline V gene data show CDR1 as LGHNA and CDR2 as YSLEER. The V and J ends lost 1 base and 4 bases respectively, with 5 bases between them. The CDR3 sequence: CASSQVGGNTIYF. CDR3 bases: TGCGCCAGCAGCCAAGTAGGGGGAAACACCATATATTTT.

V usage is TRBV19 and J usage is TRBJ1-6; 7 bases are a match to TRBD1. The CDR3 runs to 13 residues. CDR1 is LNHDA and CDR2 is SQIVND in the germline V gene (reference sequence). The V gene end was trimmed by 6 bases and the J gene end by 10 bases; junction bases not matched to a gene: 6. The CDR3 is CASRPTGRSPLHF. The CDR3 DNA is TGTGCCAGTAGACCGACAGGGCGCTCACCCCTCCACTTT.

V and J are TRBV9 and TRBJ1-4; D not certain. Germline V CDR1 and CDR2: SGDLS, YYNGEE. This CDR3 comprises 15 residues. Trimming left V 2 bases short and J 4 bases short, with 12 bases between. CDR3 sequence (DNA): TGTGCCAGCAGCGTCCTGGACGCAAATAATGAAAAACTGTTTTTT. It is translated as CASSVLDANNEKLFF.

The V and J genes are TRBV5-1 and TRBJ2-7, with D perhaps TRBD1 or TRBD2 (5 bases each). Germline CDR1 is SGHRS and CDR2 is YFSETQ. V was pared by 4 bases and J by 3 bases, with 11 bases between. CDR3 size: 13 residues. DNA of the CDR3: TGCGCCAGCAGCCCGGGGACCCGCTACGAGCAGTACTTC. Translation gives CASSPGTRYEQYF.

The V gene is TRBV19, the J gene TRBJ2-1; TRBD2 agrees at 15 bases. The CDR3 runs 16 residues. V was pared by 6 bases and J by 7 bases, with 7 bases of the junction left unmatched. Germline CDR1 reads LNHDA; CDR2 reads SQIVND (reference sequence). The CDR3 spells CASSRGLAGGLNEQFF. In nucleotides, the CDR3 is TGTGCCAGTAGCAGAGGACTAGCGGGGGGGCTTAATGAGCAGTTCTTC.

This clone was counted a single time. The V call is TRBV9, the J call TRBJ1-2; 7 bases are shared with TRBD1. The germline V gene has CDR1 SGDLS and CDR2 YYNGEE. CDR3 length equals 16 residues. The V segment lost 4 bases and the J segment 4 bases; nucleotides outside the gene matches: 13. CDR3 in DNA: TGTGCCAGCAGCCTAACCCTCCAGACAGGGATCTATGGCTACACCTTC. It codes for CASSLTLQTGIYGYTF. The full variable domain, rest sourced from reference TRBV9 and TRBJ1-2, is DSGVTQTPKHLITATGQRVTLRCSPRSGDLSVYWYQQSLDQGLQFLIQYYNGEERAKGNILERFSAQQFPDLHSELNLSSLELGDSALYFCASSLTLQTGIYGYTFGSGTRLTVV.

V usage is TRBV6-1 and J usage is TRBJ2-3; 16 bases align to TRBD2. The J segment lost 4 bases and the V segment lost 9 bases, leaving 4 bases of the junction unmatched. Per the germline V gene, CDR1 is MNHNS and CDR2 is SASEGT. This CDR3 comprises 15 residues. DNA of the CDR3: TGTGCCAGTAGGGGACTAGCGGGGGGGGCAGATACGCAGTATTTT. This gives the protein CASRGLAGGADTQYF.

The chain joins TRBV6-1 to TRBJ2-7; a possible D gene is TRBD1 (6 bases). Germline values: CDR1 MNHNS, CDR2 SASEGT. Trimming took 6 bases from V and 0 from J, leaving 15 bases between them. The CDR3 is 15 residues long. For the CDR3, the DNA is TGTGCCAGCAGCCGCGATTGGGACATCTCCTACGAGCAGTACTTC. It translates to CASSRDWDISYEQYF.

This chain joins TRBV7-6 and TRBJ2-5, with D possibly called TRBD1 or TRBD2 (5 bases each). Germline CDR1 SGHVS, CDR2 FNYEAQ. V was trimmed by 5 bases and J by 1 base, leaving 14 bases between them. The CDR3 runs to 15 residues. The CDR3 region has the DNA TGTGCCAGCAGCGAATTGGGACGGACCCAAGAGACCCAGTACTTC. Translated, it gives CASSELGRTQETQYF.

V and J are TRBV11-3 and TRBJ2-7, with D possibly TRBD2 on 5 matching bases. The CDR3 sequence is 14 residues long. The V and J ends lost 0 bases and 0 bases respectively, with 6 bases between them. The germline gives CDR1 SGHNT, CDR2 YENEEA. CDR3 DNA sequence: TGTGCCAGCAGCTTAGAAGGGAGCTCCTACGAGCAGTACTTC. Translating it yields CASSLEGSSYEQYF.

The V call is TRBV7-3, the J call TRBJ2-7; D possibly corresponds to TRBD1 (5 bases). This CDR3 is built from 15 residues. Looked up from germline, CDR1 is SGHTA and CDR2 is FQGTGA. Trimming cost V 0 bases and J 1 base, with 10 bases left between them. CDR3: CASSLTGERSYEQYF. The CDR3 nucleotides read TGTGCCAGCAGCTTAACAGGGGAAAGGTCCTACGAGCAGTACTTC. Supplemented by reference TRBV7-3 and TRBJ2-7, the full variable domain reads GAGVSQTPSNKVTEKGKYVELRCDPISGHTALYWYRQSLGQGPEFLIYFQGTGAADDSGLPNDRFFAVRPEGSVSTLKIQRTERGDSAVYLCASSLTGERSYEQYFGPGTRLTVT.

The chain recombines TRBV18 with TRBJ1-2; D is uncertain. CDR3 length: 15 amino acids. Germline V gene sequence: CDR1 KGHSH, CDR2 LQKENI. The germline V and J ends were trimmed by 3 bases and 4 bases, with 15 bases remaining between them. This CDR3 is CASSPPGTEVYGYTF. The CDR3, as DNA: TGTGCCAGCTCACCCCCGGGAACAGAAGTCTATGGCTACACCTTC.

The chain is built from TRBV5-1 and TRBJ2-6; D is possibly TRBD2 (5 bases). V lost 4 bases and J lost 0, with 8 bases in between. The length of the CDR3 is 15 residues. Germline values: CDR1 SGHRS, CDR2 YFSETQ. The chain's CDR3 is CASSRTGSGANVLTF. The CDR3 DNA follows: TGCGCCAGCAGCAGGACTGGCTCTGGGGCCAACGTCCTGACTTTC.

The chain uses TRBV21-1 and TRBJ1-3; the table's TRBD1 call for D was not verified on the DNA. TRBV21-1 corresponds to a pseudogene. This CDR3 comprises 15 residues. The CDR3 DNA reads TGTGCCAGCAGCAAAAGGAGCCGGGACACAAGCACCATATATTTT. Residues: CASSKRSRDTSTIYF.

The V and J genes are TRBV6-5 and TRBJ1-1, with D unresolved. V lost 10 bases and J 1 base, leaving 16 bases between the germline ends. The CDR3 is 14 residues long. In germline, CDR1 is MNHEY, CDR2 SVGAGI. The DNA for the CDR3 is TGTGCCACTAAAGTGGGGTTGACGAACACTGAAGCTTTCTTT. Protein sequence: CATKVGLTNTEAFF.